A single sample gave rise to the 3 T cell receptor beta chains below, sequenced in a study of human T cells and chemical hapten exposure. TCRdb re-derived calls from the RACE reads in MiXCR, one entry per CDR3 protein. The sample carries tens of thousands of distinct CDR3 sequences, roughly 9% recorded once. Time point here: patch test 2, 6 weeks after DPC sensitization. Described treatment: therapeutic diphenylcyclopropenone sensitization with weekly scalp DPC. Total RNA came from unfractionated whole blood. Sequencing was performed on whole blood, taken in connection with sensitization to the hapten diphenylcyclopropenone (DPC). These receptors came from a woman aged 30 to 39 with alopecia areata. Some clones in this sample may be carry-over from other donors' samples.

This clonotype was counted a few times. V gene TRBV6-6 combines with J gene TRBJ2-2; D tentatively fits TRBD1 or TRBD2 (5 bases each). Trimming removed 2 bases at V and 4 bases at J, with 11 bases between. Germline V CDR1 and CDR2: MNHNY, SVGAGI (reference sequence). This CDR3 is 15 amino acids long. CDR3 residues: CASSYEGRFTGELFF. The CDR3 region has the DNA TGTGCCAGCAGTTACGAGGGACGGTTCACCGGGGAGCTGTTTTTT.

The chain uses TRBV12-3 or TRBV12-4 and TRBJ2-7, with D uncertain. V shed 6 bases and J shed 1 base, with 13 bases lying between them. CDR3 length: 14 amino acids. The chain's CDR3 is CASSPEDGSYEQYF. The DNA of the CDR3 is TGTGCCAGCAGCCCCGAGGACGGTTCCTACGAGCAGTACTTC.

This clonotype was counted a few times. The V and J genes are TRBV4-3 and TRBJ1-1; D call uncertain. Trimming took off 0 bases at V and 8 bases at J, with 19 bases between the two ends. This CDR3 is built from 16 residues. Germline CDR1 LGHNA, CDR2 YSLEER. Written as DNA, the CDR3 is TGCGCCAGCAGCCAAGATCTCAGTGGCACCTCCGGGGAAGCTTTCTTT. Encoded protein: CASSQDLSGTSGEAFF.